This entry concerns a single TCR beta chain. Cohorts were assigned according to the clinical history that participants reported. During the 2 weeks before they entered the study, exposed participants had met someone with a PCR-confirmed or clinician-diagnosed COVID-19 case. Method: immunoSEQ multiplex PCR; TCRdb's copy keeps in-frame clones and lacks some. The sample records fewer than 350,000 clones, 80% to 95% being singletons. This entry comes from a study of blood T cell repertoires in COVID-19. This CDR3 has 13 amino acids. The V gene lost 7 bases and the J gene lost 4 bases, with 8 bases spanning the gap. The V gene's germline CDR1 is MDHEN and CDR2 SYDVKM.

The receptor's source is a man aged 35-49 years who had been exposed to COVID-19. This rearrangement joins TRBV28 to TRBJ1-6, with unresolved D. The sample taken for sequencing was PBMCs or T cells enriched from blood (not recorded which). This CDR3 reads CASTSSYNSPLHF. The CDR3 DNA is TGTGCCAGCACTAGCTCTTATAATTCACCCCTCCACTTT.